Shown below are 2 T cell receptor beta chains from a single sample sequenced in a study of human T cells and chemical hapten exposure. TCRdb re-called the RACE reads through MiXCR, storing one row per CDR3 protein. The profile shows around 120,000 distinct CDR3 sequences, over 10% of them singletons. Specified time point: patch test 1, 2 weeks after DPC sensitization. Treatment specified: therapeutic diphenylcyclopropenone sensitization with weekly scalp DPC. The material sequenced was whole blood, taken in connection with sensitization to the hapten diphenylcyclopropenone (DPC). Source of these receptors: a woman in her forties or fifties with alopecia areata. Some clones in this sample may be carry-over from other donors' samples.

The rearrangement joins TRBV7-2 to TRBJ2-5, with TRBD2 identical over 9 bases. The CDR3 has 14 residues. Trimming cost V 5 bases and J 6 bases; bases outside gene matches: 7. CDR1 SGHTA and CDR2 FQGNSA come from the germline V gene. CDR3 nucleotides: TGTGCCAGCAGCCTCGATAGCGGGGGAAAGACCCAGTACTTC. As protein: CASSLDSGGKTQYF.

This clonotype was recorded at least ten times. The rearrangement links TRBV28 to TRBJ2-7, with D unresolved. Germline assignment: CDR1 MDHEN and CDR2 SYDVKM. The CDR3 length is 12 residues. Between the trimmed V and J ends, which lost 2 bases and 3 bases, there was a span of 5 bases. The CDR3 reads CASSLLSYEQYF. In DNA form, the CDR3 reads TGTGCCAGCAGTTTACTCAGCTACGAGCAGTACTTC.